This entry lists 3 T cell receptor beta chains sequenced from one sample in a study of identical twins. TCRdb reanalysed the 5' RACE reads using MiXCR and keeps one entry per CDR3 protein. The profile shows roughly 770,000 distinct CDR3 sequences, about 20% of them singletons. This same sample was also taken into another study, of T cells expressing NK-cell markers.

Sequencing used PBMCs. Every receptor here comes from a woman younger than 30 in good health.

This clonotype was detected a few times. The rearrangement links TRBV12-3 or TRBV12-4 to TRBJ2-1; D perhaps matches TRBD1 (5 bases). This CDR3 is 13 amino acids long. V was shortened by 7 bases and J by 15 bases, with 22 bases between the two germline ends. The chain's CDR3 is CASTAQGLRLPFF. For the CDR3, the DNA is TGTGCCAGCACCGCGCAGGGCCTCCGATTGCCGTTCTTC.

CDR3 in amino acids: CASSQDWGVSGSYNEQFF. DNA of the CDR3: TGTGCCAGCAGCCAAGATTGGGGCGTTAGCGGCTCCTACAATGAGCAGTTCTTC. This rearrangement joins TRBV3-1 to TRBJ2-1; TRBD2 is a possible D gene (6 bases). Looked up from germline, CDR1 is LGHDT and CDR2 is YNNKEL (reference sequence). The CDR3 is made up of 18 amino acids. V lost 0 bases, J lost 0 bases, and 15 bases lay in between.

This clonotype was detected only a few times. The chain links TRBV29-1 to TRBJ2-3, with 9 bases aligning to TRBD2. Germline V CDR1 and CDR2: SQVTM, ANQGSEA. The CDR3 spans 15 residues. The J segment lost 0 bases and the V segment lost 6 bases, leaving 7 bases of the junction unmatched. In DNA, the CDR3 is TGCAGCGTCTCTCGGACTAGCGCCAGCACAGATACGCAGTATTTT. Translation gives CSVSRTSASTDTQYF.